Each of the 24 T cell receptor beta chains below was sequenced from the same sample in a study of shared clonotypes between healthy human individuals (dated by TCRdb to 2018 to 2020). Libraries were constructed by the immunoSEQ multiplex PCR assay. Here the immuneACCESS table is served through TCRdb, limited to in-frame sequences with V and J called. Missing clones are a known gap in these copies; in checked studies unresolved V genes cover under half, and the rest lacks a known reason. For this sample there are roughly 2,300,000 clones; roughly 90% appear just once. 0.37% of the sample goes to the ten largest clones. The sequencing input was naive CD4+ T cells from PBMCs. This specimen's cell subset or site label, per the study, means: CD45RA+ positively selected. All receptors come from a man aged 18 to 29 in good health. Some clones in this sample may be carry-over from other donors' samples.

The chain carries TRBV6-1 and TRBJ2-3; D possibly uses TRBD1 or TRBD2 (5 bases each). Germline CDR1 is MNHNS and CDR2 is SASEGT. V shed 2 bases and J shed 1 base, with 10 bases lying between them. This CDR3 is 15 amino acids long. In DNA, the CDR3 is TGTGCCAGCAGTGAAAGATGGGACCGCACAGATACGCAGTATTTT. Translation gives CASSERWDRTDTQYF.

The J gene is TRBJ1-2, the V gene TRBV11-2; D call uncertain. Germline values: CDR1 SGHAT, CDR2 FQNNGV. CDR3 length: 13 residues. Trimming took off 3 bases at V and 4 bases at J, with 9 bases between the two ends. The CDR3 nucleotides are TGTGCCAGCAGCTTGTCAGGTAGCTATGGCTACACCTTC. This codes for CASSLSGSYGYTF.

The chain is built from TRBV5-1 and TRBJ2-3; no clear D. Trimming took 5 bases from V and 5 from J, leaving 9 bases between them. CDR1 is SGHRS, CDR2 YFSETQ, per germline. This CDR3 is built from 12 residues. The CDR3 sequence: CASSEPEDTQYF. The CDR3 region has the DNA TGCGCCAGCAGTGAACCAGAAGATACGCAGTATTTT. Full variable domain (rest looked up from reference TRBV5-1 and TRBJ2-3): KAGVTQTPRYLIKTRGQQVTLSCSPISGHRSVSWYQQTPGQGLQFLFEYFSETQRNKGNFPGRFSGRQFSNSRSEMNVSTLELGDSALYLCASSEPEDTQYFGPGTRLTVL.

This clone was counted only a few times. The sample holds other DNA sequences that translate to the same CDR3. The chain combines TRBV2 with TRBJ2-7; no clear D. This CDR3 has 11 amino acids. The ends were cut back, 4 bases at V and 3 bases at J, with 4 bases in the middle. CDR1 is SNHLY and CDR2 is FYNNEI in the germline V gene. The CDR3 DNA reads TGTGCCAGCAGTGGGAGCTACGAGCAGTACTTC. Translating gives CASSGSYEQYF.

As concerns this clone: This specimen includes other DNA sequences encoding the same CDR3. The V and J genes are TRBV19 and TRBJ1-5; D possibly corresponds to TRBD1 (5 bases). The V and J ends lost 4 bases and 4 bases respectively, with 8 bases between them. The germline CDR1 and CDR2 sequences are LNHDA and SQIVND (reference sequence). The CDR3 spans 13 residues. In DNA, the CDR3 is TGTGCCAGTAGTAATCGGGGGAATCAGCCCCAGCATTTT. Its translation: CASSNRGNQPQHF.

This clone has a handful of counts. The CDR3 sequence is CASSYDGYGYTF. The CDR3 DNA reads as TGTGCCAGCAGTTACGACGGATATGGCTACACCTTC. V and J are TRBV6-5 and TRBJ1-2, with D uncertain. Germline V gene lookup returns CDR1 MNHEY and CDR2 SVGAGI. V was shortened by 2 bases and J by 5 bases, with 6 bases between the two germline ends. The CDR3 runs 12 residues.

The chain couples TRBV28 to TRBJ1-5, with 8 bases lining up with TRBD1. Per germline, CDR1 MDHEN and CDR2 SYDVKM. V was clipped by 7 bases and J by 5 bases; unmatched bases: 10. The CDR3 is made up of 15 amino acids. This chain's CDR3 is CASTLRARGHQPQHF. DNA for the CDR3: TGTGCCAGCACCCTACGGGCCAGGGGGCATCAGCCCCAGCATTTT.

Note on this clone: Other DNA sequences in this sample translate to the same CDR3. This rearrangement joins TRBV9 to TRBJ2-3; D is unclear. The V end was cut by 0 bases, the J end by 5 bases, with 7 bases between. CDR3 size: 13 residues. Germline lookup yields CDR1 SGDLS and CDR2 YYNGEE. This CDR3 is CASSVGVEDTQYF. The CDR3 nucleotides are TGTGCCAGCAGCGTAGGGGTGGAAGATACGCAGTATTTT.

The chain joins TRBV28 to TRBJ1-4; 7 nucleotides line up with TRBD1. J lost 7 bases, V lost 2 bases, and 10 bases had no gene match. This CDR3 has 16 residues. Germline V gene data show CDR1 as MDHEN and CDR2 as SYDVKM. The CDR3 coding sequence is TGTGCCAGCAGTTTAGGGACAGCCGATGGTAGTGAAAAACTGTTTTTT. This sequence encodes CASSLGTADGSEKLFF.

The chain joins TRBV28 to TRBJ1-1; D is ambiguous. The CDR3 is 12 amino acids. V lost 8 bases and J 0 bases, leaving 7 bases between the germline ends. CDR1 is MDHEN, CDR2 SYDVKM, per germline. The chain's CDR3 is CASWEVNTEAFF. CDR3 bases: TGTGCCAGCTGGGAAGTGAACACTGAAGCTTTCTTT.

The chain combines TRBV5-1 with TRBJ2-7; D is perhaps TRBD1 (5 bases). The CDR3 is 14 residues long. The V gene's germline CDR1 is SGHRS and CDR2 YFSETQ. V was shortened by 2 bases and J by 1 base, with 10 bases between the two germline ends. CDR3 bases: TGCGCCAGCAGCTTAACAGGAAGGTCCTACGAGCAGTACTTC. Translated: CASSLTGRSYEQYF. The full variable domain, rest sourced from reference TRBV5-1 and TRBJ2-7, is KAGVTQTPRYLIKTRGQQVTLSCSPISGHRSVSWYQQTPGQGLQFLFEYFSETQRNKGNFPGRFSGRQFSNSRSEMNVSTLELGDSALYLCASSLTGRSYEQYFGPGTRLTVT.

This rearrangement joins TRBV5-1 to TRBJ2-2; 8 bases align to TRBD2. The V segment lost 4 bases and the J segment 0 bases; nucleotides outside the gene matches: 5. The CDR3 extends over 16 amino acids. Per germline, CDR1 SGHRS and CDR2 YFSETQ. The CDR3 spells CASSGRTSTNTGELFF. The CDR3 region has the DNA TGCGCCAGCAGCGGTAGGACTAGCACGAACACCGGGGAGCTGTTTTTT.

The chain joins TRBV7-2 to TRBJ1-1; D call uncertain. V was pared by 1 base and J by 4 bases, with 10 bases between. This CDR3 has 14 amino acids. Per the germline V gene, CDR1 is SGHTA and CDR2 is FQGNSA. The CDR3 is CASSLGGDATEAFF. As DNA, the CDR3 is TGTGCCAGCAGCTTAGGGGGTGATGCCACTGAAGCTTTCTTT.

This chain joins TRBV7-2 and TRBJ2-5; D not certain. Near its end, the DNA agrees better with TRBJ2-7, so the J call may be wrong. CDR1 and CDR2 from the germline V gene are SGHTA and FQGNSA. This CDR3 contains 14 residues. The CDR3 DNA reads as TGTGCCAGCAGTCTGATGTCGGGTTCCTACGAGCAGTACTTC. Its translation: CASSLMSGSYEQYF.

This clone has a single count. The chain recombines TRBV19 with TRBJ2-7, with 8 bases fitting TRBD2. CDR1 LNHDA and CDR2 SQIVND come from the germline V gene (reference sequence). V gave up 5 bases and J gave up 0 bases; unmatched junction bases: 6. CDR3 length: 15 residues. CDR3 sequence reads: CASSYPGGNSYEQYF. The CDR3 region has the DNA TGTGCCAGTAGTTATCCGGGAGGGAACTCCTACGAGCAGTACTTC. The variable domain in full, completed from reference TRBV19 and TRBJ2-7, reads DGGITQSPKYLFRKEGQNVTLSCEQNLNHDAMYWYRQDPGQGLRLIYYSQIVNDFQKGDIAEGYSVSREKKESFPLTVTSAQKNPTAFYLCASSYPGGNSYEQYFGPGTRLTVT.

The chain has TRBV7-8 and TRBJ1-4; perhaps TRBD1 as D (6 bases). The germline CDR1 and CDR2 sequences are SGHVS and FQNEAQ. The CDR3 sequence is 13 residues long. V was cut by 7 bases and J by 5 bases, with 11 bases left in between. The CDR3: CASKGGENEKLFF. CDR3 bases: TGTGCCAGCAAGGGGGGGGAGAATGAAAAACTGTTTTTT.

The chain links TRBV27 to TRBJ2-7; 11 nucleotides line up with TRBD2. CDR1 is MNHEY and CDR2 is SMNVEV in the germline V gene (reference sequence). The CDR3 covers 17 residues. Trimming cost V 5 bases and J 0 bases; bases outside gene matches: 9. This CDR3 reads CASSLTRTSGSSYEQYF. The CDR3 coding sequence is TGTGCCAGCAGTCTCACGCGAACTAGCGGGAGCTCCTACGAGCAGTACTTC.

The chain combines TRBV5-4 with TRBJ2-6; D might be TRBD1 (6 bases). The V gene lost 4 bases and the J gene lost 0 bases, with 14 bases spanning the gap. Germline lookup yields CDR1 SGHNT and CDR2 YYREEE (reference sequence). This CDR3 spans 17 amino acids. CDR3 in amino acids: CASSRKDSPSGANVLTF. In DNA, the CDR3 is TGTGCCAGCAGCCGGAAGGACAGCCCCTCTGGGGCCAACGTCCTGACTTTC.

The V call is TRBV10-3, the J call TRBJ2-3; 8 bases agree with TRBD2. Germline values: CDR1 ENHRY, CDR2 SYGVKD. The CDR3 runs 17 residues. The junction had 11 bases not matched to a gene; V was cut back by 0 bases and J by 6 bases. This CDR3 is CAISESFAGGSKDTQYF. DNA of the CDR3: TGTGCCATCAGTGAGTCCTTTGCGGGAGGCAGCAAGGATACGCAGTATTTT.

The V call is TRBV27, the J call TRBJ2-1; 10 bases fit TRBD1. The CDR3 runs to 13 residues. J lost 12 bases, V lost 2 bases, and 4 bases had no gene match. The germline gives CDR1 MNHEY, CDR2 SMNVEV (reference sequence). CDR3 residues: CASSLQGQGRQFF. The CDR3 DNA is TGTGCCAGCAGTTTACAGGGACAGGGGAGGCAGTTCTTC.

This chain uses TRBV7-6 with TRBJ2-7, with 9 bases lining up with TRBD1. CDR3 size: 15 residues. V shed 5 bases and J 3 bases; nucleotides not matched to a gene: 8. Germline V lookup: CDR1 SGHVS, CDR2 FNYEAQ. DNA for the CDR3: TGTGCCAGCAGCACCGTGGGACAGGGAGACTACGAGCAGTACTTC. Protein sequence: CASSTVGQGDYEQYF.

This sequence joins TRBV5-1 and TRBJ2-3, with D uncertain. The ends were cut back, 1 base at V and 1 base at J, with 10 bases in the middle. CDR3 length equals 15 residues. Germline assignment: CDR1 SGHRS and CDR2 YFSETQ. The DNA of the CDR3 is TGCGCCAGCAGCTTGACGTTTTCCGGCACAGATACGCAGTATTTT. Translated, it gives CASSLTFSGTDTQYF.

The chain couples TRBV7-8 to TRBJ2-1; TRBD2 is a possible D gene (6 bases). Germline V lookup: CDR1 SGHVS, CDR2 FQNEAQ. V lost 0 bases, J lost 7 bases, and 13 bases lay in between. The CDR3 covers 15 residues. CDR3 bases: TGTGCCAGCAGCTTAGCCCGGGACTTCCGTAATGAGCAGTTCTTC. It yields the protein CASSLARDFRNEQFF. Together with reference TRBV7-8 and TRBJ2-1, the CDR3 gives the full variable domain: GAGVSQSPRYKVAKRGQDVALRCDPISGHVSLFWYQQALGQGPEFLTYFQNEAQLDKSGLPSDRFFAERPEGSVSTLKIQRTQQEDSAVYLCASSLARDFRNEQFFGPGTRLTVL.

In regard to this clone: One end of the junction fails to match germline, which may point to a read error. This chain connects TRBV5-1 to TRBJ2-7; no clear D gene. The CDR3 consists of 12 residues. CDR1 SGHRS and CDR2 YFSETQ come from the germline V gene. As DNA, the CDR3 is TGTGCCAGCAGCTCACCGGAGAAAGAGCAGTACTTC. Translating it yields CASSSPEKEQYF.